The 7 T cell receptor beta chains reported below all come from one sample, sequenced in a study of cytomegalovirus exposure and HLA in healthy donors. The PCR was carried out with 60 Vbeta primers and 13 Jbeta primers. Only in-frame clones appear in the TCRdb table, and some are missing; sequencing was by immunoSEQ multiplex PCR. Among about 110,000 clones listed, 70% to 85% were seen once. The specimen sequenced was PBMCs. Source of these receptors: a woman in her thirties or forties in good health and CMV-seronegative.

CDR3: CASSLSRGVSTEAFF. In nucleotides, the CDR3 is TGTGCCAGCAGTTTATCGCGGGGGGTGAGCACTGAAGCTTTCTTT. The chain employs TRBV28 and TRBJ1-1; tentative D call: TRBD1 (5 bases). This CDR3 has 15 amino acids. Germline values: CDR1 MDHEN, CDR2 SYDVKM. V was clipped by 1 base and J by 4 bases, with 13 bases between them.

The DNA of the CDR3 is TGCGCCAGCAGCCAAGTAGGGACAGCGTCCTACGAGCAGTACTTC. This sequence encodes CASSQVGTASYEQYF. The J gene is TRBJ2-7, the V gene TRBV4-1; 7 nucleotides align to TRBD1. The J segment lost 1 base and the V segment lost 1 base, leaving 4 bases of the junction unmatched. The CDR3 extends over 15 amino acids. The germline V gene has CDR1 MGHRA and CDR2 YSYEKL.

This sequence joins TRBV7-8 and TRBJ2-3, with D maybe TRBD1 (6 bases). Germline values: CDR1 SGHVS, CDR2 FQNEAQ. Trimming shortened V by 6 bases and J by 1 base, and 11 bases separated the two germline ends. The CDR3 is made up of 14 amino acids. The CDR3 spells CASRSRTGTDTQYF. CDR3 nucleotides: TGTGCCAGCAGGTCCCGGACAGGCACAGATACGCAGTATTTT.

DNA of the CDR3: TGTGCCAGCAGCTTAGGGGGACTAGCGGGAGGGGCCTACGAGCAGTACTTC. Residues: CASSLGGLAGGAYEQYF. This chain links TRBV11-2 with TRBJ2-7, with 16 bases identical to TRBD2. The CDR3 is 17 amino acids. The V segment lost 1 base and the J segment 2 bases; nucleotides outside the gene matches: 2. Per the germline V gene, CDR1 is SGHAT and CDR2 is FQNNGV.

The V call is TRBV7-9, the J call TRBJ2-1; 8 bases match TRBD2. Germline CDR1 is SEHNR and CDR2 is FQNEAQ (reference sequence). V lost 0 bases to trimming and J lost 5 bases; unmatched junction nucleotides: 6. The CDR3 is made up of 16 amino acids. DNA for the CDR3: TGTGCCAGCAGCTTAGCGGGGCTAGCGGGCGACAATGAGCAGTTCTTC. This sequence encodes CASSLAGLAGDNEQFF.

The rearrangement uses TRBV19 and TRBJ1-4; D ambiguous. V lost 4 bases and J lost 4, with 10 bases in between. Looked up from germline, CDR1 is LNHDA and CDR2 is SQIVND (reference sequence). This CDR3 region has 14 residues. For the CDR3, the DNA is TGTGCCAGTAGTAAAGTCCTACTTAATGAAAAACTGTTTTTT. This translates into CASSKVLLNEKLFF.

The V and J genes are TRBV6-4 and TRBJ2-7; 7 bases are shared with TRBD2. There are 15 residues in the CDR3. Germline CDR1 reads MRHNA; CDR2 reads SNTAGT. Trimming at V came to 5 bases and at J to 2 bases, leaving 9 bases not matched to a gene. In DNA form, the CDR3 reads TGTGCCAGCAGTCCGCAACTAGCGAGTCCCTACGAGCAGTACTTC. Encoded protein: CASSPQLASPYEQYF.